This entry describes one T cell receptor (beta chain). Its antigen is currently unknown. CDR3 length: 16 residues. CDR1 and CDR2 (germline): MNHEY, SMNVEV (reference sequence). V shed 5 bases and J 6 bases; nucleotides not matched to a gene: 6. The sample is drawn from a study of cytomegalovirus exposure and HLA in healthy donors. Study-wide results and caveats: In vitro confirmation showed three CMV-associated chains to be CMV antigen specific. Most TCR sequences were rare, but some public TCRs occurred in many donors.

In the PCR, 60 Vbeta and 13 Jbeta primers were used. The table came from immunoSEQ multiplex PCR; TCRdb's copy has only in-frame clones and leaves some out. The sample has under 200,000 clones; roughly 73% are singletons. The V gene is TRBV27, the J gene TRBJ2-2; 13 nucleotides align to TRBD2. The sequencing sample was made of PBMCs. The receptor comes from a woman in her thirties or forties in good health and CMV-seropositive. CDR3 DNA: TGTGCCAGCAGTCCTCAACTAGCGGGAGGGCCCGGGGAGCTGTTTTTT. This codes for CASSPQLAGGPGELFF.